The rows below give T cell receptor beta chains drawn from one sample of a study of beta chain features in type 1 diabetes. Assay: immunoSEQ multiplex PCR; the TCRdb copy retains only in-frame clones and omits some. The data show some 270,000 clones, 13% to 15% seen once. The source material was naive CD4+ T cells from blood. These receptors were taken from a woman aged 35 to 49 in good health. Both conserved end residues are part of each CDR3. Each record gives: V gene, J gene, CDR3 protein.

>TRBV4-2|TRBJ2-2
CASSRRLAGGITGELFF
>TRBV18|TRBJ1-1
CASSPSRSNTEAFF
>TRBV19|TRBJ2-7
CASSRDRAYEQYF
>TRBV6-5|TRBJ2-7
CASSSTGTGLYEQYF
>TRBV27|TRBJ2-7
CASSFSRGAGGYEQYF
>TRBV19|TRBJ1-2
CASSMGRPGRLNYGYTF
>TRBV18|TRBJ2-3
CASSPGPPDTQYF
>TRBV27|TRBJ1-6
CASSLEGREESPLHF
>TRBV18|TRBJ2-7
CASSPASAYEQYF
>TRBV10-3|TRBJ2-7
CAISVNRDRANEQYF
>TRBV6-5|TRBJ2-3
CASSYSSLAGGDTQYF
>TRBV5-6|TRBJ1-1
CASSLLKGQGLNTEAFF
>TRBV4-3|TRBJ1-2
CASSPPSGGHTF
>TRBV7-2|TRBJ1-2
CASSLRDSNYGYTF
>TRBV15|TRBJ1-2
CATSRAYRANYGYTF
>TRBV9|TRBJ2-3
CASSPRVGGLPTDTQYF
>TRBV5-1|TRBJ2-1
CASSSQGALYNEQFF
>TRBV5-1|TRBJ1-1
CASTPPYSGEAFF
>TRBV7-2|TRBJ2-1
CASSSGRFF
>TRBV15|TRBJ1-1
CATKGNEGEAFF
>TRBV5-1|TRBJ1-6
CASSLGGESPLHF
>TRBV5-1|TRBJ2-5
CASSGGASGVETQYF
>TRBV7-9|TRBJ1-4
CASSLVQGNEKLFF
>TRBV7-2|TRBJ1-5
CASSSTGTGWNQPQHF
>TRBV19|TRBJ2-7
CSSAGQHSYEQYF
>TRBV5-1|TRBJ2-3
CASSFGLAGVVSTDTQYF
>TRBV2|TRBJ1-4
CASSSGTRNEKLFF
>TRBV5-1|TRBJ2-2
CASSTDTNTGELFF
>TRBV10-1|TRBJ2-6
CASRDDRVVPGANVLTF
>TRBV4-3|TRBJ1-1
CASSHTQGNTEAFF
>TRBV5-1|TRBJ2-5
CASSLAGTGRRETQYF
>TRBV7-6|TRBJ2-3
CASTAEGLNTDTQYF
>TRBV9|TRBJ2-7
CASSVGGRGTSYEQYF
>TRBV5-1|TRBJ2-1
CASSSTSTDYGQFF
>TRBV2|TRBJ1-6
CASVGGQRGSSYNSPLHF
>TRBV2|TRBJ2-1
CASSEQGYNEQFF